Shown below are 30 T cell receptor beta chains from a single sample sequenced in a study of tumor-infiltrating lymphocytes in primary liver carcinoma. From approximately 490 ng total RNA, TCR beta cDNA was generated with a primer in the constant region. Three-round nested multiplex PCR performed with slightly modified ARM-PCR produced the TCR beta libraries. Researchers ran the first two PCR rounds for ten to eleven cycles each with TRBV1-TRBV30 forward primers and a C-beta reverse primer. Each CDR3 protein gets one entry after TCRdb re-called the multiplex PCR reads with MiXCR. The repertoire holds 95,000 to 150,000 distinct CDR3 sequences, with about 68% as singletons. Total RNA and DNA came together from roughly 20-30 mg of bulk tissue without cell sorting. Specimen: liver tumor tissue from sampling region 1. Stated subset: tumor region T1, superior pole. The receptors stem from a woman between 55 and 75 years old with primary liver carcinoma and hepatitis B virus infection.

V is TRBV6-5 and J is TRBJ1-2; D unclear. V lost 6 bases to trimming and J lost 9 bases, with 17 bases between them. Germline loops: CDR1 MNHEY, CDR2 SVGAGI. The CDR3 is 13 amino acids. This chain's CDR3 is CASSLRRGDCYTF. The CDR3 bases are TGTGCCAGCAGCCTCCGGAGAGGTGATTGCTACACCTTC.

Turning to this clonotype: A read error is possible here, since a much larger clone lies one base away. This CDR3 is missing its conserved last phenylalanine or tryptophan, likely due to a read error. J is TRBJ2-1 and V is TRBV12-3 or TRBV12-4, with D possibly TRBD1 on 5 matching bases. The CDR3 covers 13 residues. Trimming cost V 5 bases and J 8 bases, with 13 bases left between them. The CDR3 reads CASSPQGRYEQFS. The CDR3 DNA reads TGTGCCAGCAGTCCCCAGGGTCGCTATGAGCAGTTCTCC.

The J gene is TRBJ2-1, the V gene TRBV28; a weak D match, TRBD2 (6 bases). The V and J ends lost 4 bases and 8 bases respectively, with 21 bases between them. Germline CDR1 and CDR2: MDHEN and SYDVKM. This CDR3 has 16 amino acids. DNA of the CDR3: TGTGCCAGCAGTTCTCCAGTCGGGGGTACCCACGATGAGCAGTTCTTC. Translating it yields CASSSPVGGTHDEQFF.

A remark on this clonotype: One end of the junction does not line up with germline, which may come from a read error. This chain joins TRBV10-3 and TRBJ2-7, with 7 positions matching TRBD1. The germline V gene has CDR1 ENHRY and CDR2 SYGVKD. This CDR3 spans 14 amino acids. CDR3 coding DNA: TGTGCCACCAGTGTGGGGGACAGTTCCTATGAGCAGTACTTC. Its translation is CATSVGDSSYEQYF.

The genes are TRBV29-1 and TRBJ1-6; D uncertain. Trimming took off 8 bases at V and 9 bases at J, with 20 bases between the two ends. In germline, CDR1 is SQVTM, CDR2 ANQGSEA. The CDR3 totals 14 residues. CDR3 residues: CSITWWAIGSPLHF. The CDR3 region has the DNA TGCAGCATTACATGGTGGGCTATAGGTTCACCCCTCCACTTT.

This clonotype is a singleton in its sample. The genes are TRBV11-2 and TRBJ2-3; 9 bases are a match to TRBD1. V lost 3 bases to trimming and J lost 14 bases; unmatched junction nucleotides: 12. Germline V gene lookup returns CDR1 SGHAT and CDR2 FQNNGV. The CDR3 runs to 14 residues. CDR3 DNA: TGTGCCAGCAGCTTGGACAGGGGTACAGATACGGGGTATTTT. Protein: CASSLDRGTDTGYF. Full variable domain (remainder filled in from reference TRBV11-2 and TRBJ2-3): EAGVAQSPRYKIIEKRQSVAFWCNPISGHATLYWYQQILGQGPKLLIQFQNNGVVDDSQLPKDRFSAERLKGVDSTLKIQPAKLEDSAVYLCASSLDRGTDTGYFGPGTRLTVL.

This clonotype has a single count. At one boundary the junction diverges from the germline segment, which might be a read error. The gene calls are TRBV20-1 and TRBJ2-7, with 12 bases aligning to TRBD1. This CDR3 spans 16 amino acids. CDR1 DFQATT and CDR2 SNEGSKA come from the germline V gene (reference sequence). The CDR3 loop reads CSAGGQGAIGTYGQYF. CDR3 DNA: TGCAGTGCCGGGGGACAGGGGGCCATCGGGACGTACGGGCAGTACTTC.

This clonotype is a singleton in its sample. It may be a read error: a sequence one base away is much more abundant. This chain uses TRBV5-4 with TRBJ2-1; 8 nucleotides align to TRBD1. Germline CDR1 and CDR2: SGHNT and YYREEE (reference sequence). This CDR3 is 14 amino acids long. Trimming at V came to 4 bases and at J to 3 bases, leaving 3 bases not matched to a gene. CDR3 DNA sequence: TGTGCCAGCAGCATACAGGGGGTCTACAATGAGCAGTTCTTC. Encoded protein: CASSIQGVYNEQFF.

In this sample, this clonotype turned up many times. The chain has TRBV29-1 and TRBJ2-1; no reliable D call. Germline V CDR1 and CDR2: SQVTM, ANQGSEA. The V end lost 4 bases, the J end lost 6 bases, and 7 bases lay between the germline ends. This CDR3 has 11 amino acids. The CDR3 DNA reads TGCAGCGTTGCGCCCGTCAATGAGCAGTTCTTC. Protein: CSVAPVNEQFF.

Comment on this clonotype: The junction departs from germline at one end; a sequencing error may be responsible. The rearrangement uses TRBV11-3 and TRBJ2-7; no reliable D call. Per germline, CDR1 SGHNT and CDR2 YENEEA. CDR3 length: 13 residues. CDR3 sequence: CATSLDKGFEQYF. CDR3 nucleotides: TGTGCCACCAGCTTAGACAAAGGCTTCGAGCAGTACTTC.

Comments on this clonotype: This may be a read error, as it is one base from a much larger clone. The V and J genes are TRBV4-1 and TRBJ2-3; TRBD2 matches 7 bases. The trim removed 3 bases at V and 8 bases at J, leaving 8 bases unmatched. Germline lookup yields CDR1 MGHRA and CDR2 YSYEKL. CDR3 size: 14 residues. The CDR3 region is CASSHPSSGGTQYF. CDR3 nucleotides: TGCGCCAGCAGCCATCCATCTAGCGGTGGTACGCAGTATTTT.

This clonotype was recorded once. The chain recombines TRBV5-1 with TRBJ1-6; 10 nucleotides align to TRBD1. From germline, CDR1 is SGHRS and CDR2 YFSETQ. The V segment lost 7 bases and the J segment 7 bases; nucleotides outside the gene matches: 5. This CDR3 comprises 14 residues. The CDR3 region is CASGGGQGNSPLHF. The CDR3 DNA reads TGCGCCAGCGGCGGGGGACAGGGGAATTCACCCCTCCACTTT. Full variable domain (remainder filled in from reference TRBV5-1 and TRBJ1-6): KAGVTQTPRYLIKTRGQQVTLSCSPISGHRSVSWYQQTPGQGLQFLFEYFSETQRNKGNFPGRFSGRQFSNSRSEMNVSTLELGDSALYLCASGGGQGNSPLHFGNGTRLTVT.

This clonotype showed up just a few times. One end of the junction is discordant with germline, which a read error may explain. CDR3 sequence reads: CSVSSGGNEQSF. The CDR3, as DNA: TGCAGCGTTTCGTCAGGGGGCAATGAGCAGTCCTTC. This sequence joins TRBV29-1 and TRBJ2-1; 8 bases match TRBD1. CDR1 is SQVTM and CDR2 is ANQGSEA in the germline V gene. The CDR3 spans 12 residues.

The chain recombines TRBV28 with TRBJ2-1; 8 bases are shared with TRBD2. The CDR3 is 15 residues long. Trimming at V came to 8 bases and at J to 7 bases, leaving 13 bases not matched to a gene. CDR1 is MDHEN, CDR2 SYDVKM, per germline. CDR3: CASRIPGLGANEQFF. CDR3 coding DNA: TGTGCCAGCCGAATACCGGGACTAGGTGCAAATGAGCAGTTCTTC.

Regarding this clonotype: The CDR3 ends on some other residue instead of the conserved phenylalanine or tryptophan, so this is likely a read error. The chain has TRBV10-2 and TRBJ2-1; a weak D match, TRBD2 (7 bases). The CDR3 consists of 14 residues. V was trimmed by 8 bases and J by 13 bases, leaving 24 bases between them. Germline V lookup: CDR1 WSHSY, CDR2 SAAADI. The CDR3 loop is CASLFSRGRGDQFL. CDR3 nucleotide sequence: TGCGCCAGCCTATTTTCGAGGGGGAGGGGTGATCAGTTCTTA.

Details on this clonotype: It may be a read error: a sequence one base away is much more abundant. This chain joins TRBV10-1 and TRBJ2-7; 9 nucleotides match TRBD1. Per germline, CDR1 WNHNN and CDR2 SYGVQD (reference sequence). This CDR3 is 14 amino acids long. Here the CDR3 reads CAIPLRDRDYGQYF. The CDR3 region has the DNA TGCGCCATCCCTCTCCGGGACAGGGACTACGGGCAGTACTTC.

For this clonotype: This clone may be a read error of a much larger clone one base away. The genes are TRBV28 and TRBJ2-1; D gene uncertain. This CDR3 is built from 13 residues. CDR1 and CDR2 (germline): MDHEN, SYDVKM. Trimming removed 3 bases from V and 7 bases from J, with 10 bases in between. The CDR3 region has the DNA TGTGCCAGCAGTTTTCAAGTAAGAAATGAGCAGTTCTTC. It translates to CASSFQVRNEQFF.

This chain connects TRBV7-9 to TRBJ2-5; no clear D. Trimming shortened V by 5 bases and J by 2 bases, and 6 bases separated the two germline ends. The V gene's germline CDR1 is SEHNR and CDR2 FQNEAQ (reference sequence). The CDR3 extends over 12 amino acids. The CDR3 region has the DNA TGTGCCAGCAGCCCACTACAAGAGACCCAGTACTTC. Translated: CASSPLQETQYF.

Of note for this clonotype: The conserved closing phenylalanine or tryptophan is absent in this CDR3, likely reflecting a read error. V gene TRBV18 combines with J gene TRBJ1-1; 7 nucleotides match TRBD1. The V gene end was trimmed by 3 bases and the J gene end by 5 bases; junction bases not matched to a gene: 12. The germline V gene encodes CDR1 KGHSH and CDR2 LQKENI. CDR3 length: 16 residues. The CDR3 loop is CASSPLQGTSGTEAFS. The CDR3 DNA reads TGTGCCAGCTCACCTTTACAGGGGACCAGCGGGACTGAAGCTTTCTCT.

Only a few counts were recorded for this clonotype. The germline gene is not matched at one end of the junction; a read error may be the cause. The chain joins TRBV11-2 to TRBJ1-6, with D unclear. The CDR3 runs to 13 residues. Germline-derived CDR1 and CDR2 are SGHAT and FQNNGV. The CDR3 DNA follows: TGTGCCGGCAGCTTTGTAATGAATTCACCCCTTCATTTT. It encodes CAGSFVMNSPLHF.

With regard to this clonotype: A single base separates this from a much larger clone, so it may be a read error. J is TRBJ1-1 and V is TRBV5-4, with 8 bases identical to TRBD1. The CDR3 is 15 residues long. Germline V lookup: CDR1 SGHNT, CDR2 YYREEE (reference sequence). V shed 4 bases and J 7 bases; nucleotides not matched to a gene: 12. The CDR3 sequence: CASSPGGLGGLEAFF. CDR3 bases: TGTGCCAGCAGCCCAGGGGGCCTCGGGGGCCTTGAAGCTTTCTTT.

A single count supports this clonotype. At one of its ends the junction is not consistent with the germline gene, which may arise from a read error. This sequence joins TRBV6-6 and TRBJ1-2; 7 bases match TRBD1. The CDR3 has 14 residues. The germline V gene has CDR1 MNHNY and CDR2 SVGAGI (reference sequence). DNA for the CDR3: TGTGACAGCACCTCCCCTTCGACAGGGAATGGCTACACCTTC. Amino acids: CDSTSPSTGNGYTF.

This clonotype was counted ten times or more. The chain couples TRBV12-5 to TRBJ1-1; D gene unclear. CDR1 LGHNT and CDR2 FRNRAP come from the germline V gene. The CDR3 sequence is 12 residues long. The germline V and J ends were trimmed by 4 bases and 1 base, with 4 bases remaining between them. CDR3 DNA: TGTGCTAGTGGTTGGGGGAACACTGAAGCTTTCTTT. It specifies CASGWGNTEAFF.

At least ten counts were recorded for this clonotype. The chain employs TRBV11-2 and TRBJ1-2; weak D call: TRBD1 (5 bases). CDR1 is SGHAT and CDR2 is FQNNGV in the germline V gene. The CDR3 has 13 residues. Trimming removed 0 bases from V and 8 bases from J, with 10 bases in between. CDR3 nucleotide sequence: TGTGCCAGCAGCTTAGATCAGGGTACAGGCTACACCTTC. Translated, it gives CASSLDQGTGYTF.

This clonotype has ten or more counts. J is TRBJ2-1 and V is TRBV6-5; 8 bases are a match to TRBD2. Trimming took 6 bases from V and 0 from J; bases not matched to a gene: 4. CDR1 and CDR2 (germline): MNHEY, SVGAGI. The CDR3 loop spans 15 amino acids. Here the CDR3 reads CASSRGGNSYNEQFF. CDR3 sequence (DNA): TGTGCCAGCAGCCGGGGGGGAAACTCCTACAATGAGCAGTTCTTC.

On this clonotype: A much larger clone lies one base from this, so it may be a read error. V gene TRBV5-6 combines with J gene TRBJ2-6; unclear D gene. The CDR3 runs to 13 residues. Germline lookup yields CDR1 SGHDT and CDR2 YYEEEE. Trimming took off 3 bases at V and 6 bases at J, with 7 bases between the two ends. The CDR3 DNA reads as TGTGCCAGCAGCTGGGCTGAGGCCAACGTCCTGACTTTC. Amino acid sequence: CASSWAEANVLTF.

V usage is TRBV11-2 and J usage is TRBJ2-3, with TRBD2 matching 10 bases. Per germline, CDR1 SGHAT and CDR2 FQNNGV. The CDR3 extends over 17 amino acids. V shed 0 bases, J shed 11 bases, and the junction held 14 bases outside the gene matches. The CDR3 spells CASSLDRLAGFFYKQYF. DNA for the CDR3: TGTGCCAGCAGCTTAGATCGACTAGCGGGCTTTTTTTATAAGCAGTATTTT. Full variable domain (remainder filled in from reference TRBV11-2 and TRBJ2-3): EAGVAQSPRYKIIEKRQSVAFWCNPISGHATLYWYQQILGQGPKLLIQFQNNGVVDDSQLPKDRFSAERLKGVDSTLKIQPAKLEDSAVYLCASSLDRLAGFFYKQYFGPGTRLTVL.

Regarding this clonotype: Because the CDR3 is missing its conserved closing phenylalanine or tryptophan, this is likely a read error. The DNA is omitted, as the CDR3 cannot be located on it reliably, and the CDR3 follows TCRdb's listing. This sequence joins TRBV11-2 and TRBJ2-3; TRBD2 is the table's D call and was not checked against the DNA. CDR1 and CDR2 (germline): SGHAT, FQNNGV. The CDR3 comprises 17 residues, both ends counted. The CDR3 here is CASSLGGLTYTSDTLYL.

The table lists this clonotype with a few counts. The chain links TRBV24-1 to TRBJ2-3; possible D gene TRBD2, 5 bases. The CDR3 has 12 residues. Trimming took 3 bases from V and 5 from J, leaving 5 bases between them. Germline V gives CDR1 KGHDR, CDR2 SFDVKD. The CDR3 region is CATSDSGDTQYF. The CDR3 bases are TGTGCCACCAGTGATAGCGGAGATACGCAGTATTTT.

The rearrangement uses TRBV29-1 and TRBJ2-3, with D possibly matching TRBD1 (5 bases). Near its end, the DNA agrees better with TRBJ1-5, so the J call may be wrong. The CDR3 runs 18 residues. Germline-derived CDR1 and CDR2 are SQVTM and ANQGSEA. This CDR3 reads CSVEALGSVGVSIDTQHF. Here the CDR3 DNA reads TGCAGCGTTGAAGCGTTGGGCAGCGTGGGGGTTAGCATAGATACGCAGCATTTT.